These T cell receptor beta chains were read from a single sample in a study of cytomegalovirus exposure and HLA in healthy donors. Clones were read by immunoSEQ multiplex PCR, and TCRdb kept only the in-frame ones, dropping some. Of approximately 180,000 clones in the sample, about four fifths were seen once. Specimen: PBMCs. These receptors all stem from a man aged 25 to 40 in good health and CMV-seropositive. The CDR3 runs from the conserved cysteine through the conserved F or W. D genes are given only for firm matches. Some rows mark clone size as missing; the rest say once, few, many or name a class of expanded clone.

D: TRBD2; size: NA; J: TRBJ2-7; V: TRBV7-9; DNA: TGTGCCAGCAGCTTATCTAGCGGGTCGCTCTACGAGCAGTACTTC; CDR3: CASSLSSGSLYEQYF
D: NA; size: NA; J: TRBJ2-1; V: TRBV18; DNA: TGTGCCAGCTCACCTTTCCTCGACAATTTAAACAATGAGCAGTTCTTC; CDR3: CASSPFLDNLNNEQFF
D: NA; size: NA; J: TRBJ2-1; V: TRBV5-1; DNA: TGCGCCAGCAGCTTGGTTTCCGCAGGGCGGTTCAATGAGCAGTTCTTC; CDR3: CASSLVSAGRFNEQFF
D: TRBD1; size: NA; J: TRBJ1-2; V: TRBV7-8; DNA: TGTGCCAGCAGCTTAAGGTCCTCCGGGACAGTCGCGCGTGACTATGGCTACACCTTC; CDR3: CASSLRSSGTVARDYGYTF
D: TRBD2; size: NA; J: TRBJ2-3; V: TRBV5-1; DNA: TGCGCCAGCAGCTTAGAACTAGCGGTGGAGGTCGGGGATACGCAGTATTTT; CDR3: CASSLELAVEVGDTQYF
D: TRBD1; size: NA; J: TRBJ2-3; V: TRBV11-3; DNA: TGTGCCAGCAGCCCGAGGACAGGCCGCACAGATACGCAGTATTTT; CDR3: CASSPRTGRTDTQYF
D: NA; size: NA; J: TRBJ1-1; V: TRBV12-1; DNA: TGTGCCAGCAGCTTGCGACAGGCCAGCACCCACACTGAAGCTTTCTTT; CDR3: CASSLRQASTHTEAFF
D: NA; size: NA; J: TRBJ2-5; V: TRBV7-2; DNA: TGTGCCAGCAGCTTACGCAGGGAGACCCAGTACTTC; CDR3: CASSLRRETQYF
D: NA; size: NA; J: TRBJ2-5; V: TRBV6-5; DNA: TGTGCCAGCAGATCCCGAGGAGCGCTGCAAGAGACCCAGTACTTC; CDR3: CASRSRGALQETQYF
D: NA; size: NA; J: TRBJ1-5; V: TRBV6-1; DNA: TGTGCCAGCAGAACAGGATCCGGAGTATTGCCCCAGCATTTT; CDR3: CASRTGSGVLPQHF
D: TRBD1; size: once; J: TRBJ2-1; V: TRBV10-2; DNA: TGCGCCAGCAGTGAGACTGGGACAGGGGGCTACAATGAGCAGTTCTTC; CDR3: CASSETGTGGYNEQFF
D: NA; size: NA; J: TRBJ2-4; V: TRBV27; DNA: TGTGCCAGCAGACGTAGATTAGCCAAAAACATTCAGTACTTC; CDR3: CASRRRLAKNIQYF
D: NA; size: NA; J: TRBJ2-1; V: TRBV7-2; DNA: TGTGCCAGCCGGACACGGGCTGAGCAGTTCTTC; CDR3: CASRTRAEQFF
D: NA; size: NA; J: TRBJ1-2; V: TRBV15; DNA: TGTGCCACCAGCGAGGACAGAGGCTATGGCTACACCTTC; CDR3: CATSEDRGYGYTF
D: TRBD1; size: once; J: TRBJ2-7; V: TRBV7-8; DNA: TGTGCCAGCAGCTTCCCGGGACAGGGTTTATTCTCCTACGAGCAGTACTTC; CDR3: CASSFPGQGLFSYEQYF
D: TRBD2; size: NA; J: TRBJ2-2; V: TRBV27; DNA: TGTGCCAGCAGTCCCTCCCAATCAGCGGGAGTACTTAACACCGGGGAGCTGTTTTTT; CDR3: CASSPSQSAGVLNTGELFF
D: NA; size: few; J: TRBJ1-4; V: TRBV9; DNA: TGTGCCAGCAGCGTAGACGGTTATAATGAAAAACTGTTTTTT; CDR3: CASSVDGYNEKLFF
D: TRBD1; size: NA; J: TRBJ1-1; V: TRBV10-1; DNA: TGCGCCAGCAGTTGGACAGGGTGGACGAACACTGAAGCTTTCTTT; CDR3: CASSWTGWTNTEAFF
D: NA; size: NA; J: TRBJ2-7; V: TRBV5-1; DNA: TGCGCCAGCAGCTCCCCCATCGAGAGGACTGGCTACGAGCAGTACTTC; CDR3: CASSSPIERTGYEQYF